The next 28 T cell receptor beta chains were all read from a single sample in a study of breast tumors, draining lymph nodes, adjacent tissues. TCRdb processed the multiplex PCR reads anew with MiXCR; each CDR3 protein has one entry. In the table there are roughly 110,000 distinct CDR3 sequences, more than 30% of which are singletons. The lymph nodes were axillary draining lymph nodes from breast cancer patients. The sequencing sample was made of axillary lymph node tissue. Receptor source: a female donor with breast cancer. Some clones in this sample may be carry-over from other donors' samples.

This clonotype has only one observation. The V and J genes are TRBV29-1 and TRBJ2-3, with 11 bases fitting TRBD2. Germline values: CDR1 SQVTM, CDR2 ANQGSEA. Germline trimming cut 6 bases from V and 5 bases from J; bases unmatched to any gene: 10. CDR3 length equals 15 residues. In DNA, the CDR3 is TGCAGCGTGAGCTTAGCGGGAGGGAGGGGAGATACGCAGTATTTT. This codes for CSVSLAGGRGDTQYF.

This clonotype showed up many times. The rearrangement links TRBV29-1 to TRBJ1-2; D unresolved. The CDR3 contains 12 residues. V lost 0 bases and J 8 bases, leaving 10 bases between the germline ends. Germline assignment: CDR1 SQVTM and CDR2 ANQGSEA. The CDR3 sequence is CSVEDRSSGYTF. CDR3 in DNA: TGCAGCGTTGAAGATCGGTCGTCCGGCTACACCTTC.

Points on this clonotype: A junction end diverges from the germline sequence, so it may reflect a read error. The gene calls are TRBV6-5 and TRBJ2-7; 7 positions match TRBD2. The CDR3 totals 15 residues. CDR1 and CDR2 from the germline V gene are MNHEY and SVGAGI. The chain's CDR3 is CARSLCGRGEHEQYF. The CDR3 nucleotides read TGCGCCAGATCTCTCTGCGGGAGAGGTGAACACGAGCAGTACTTC.

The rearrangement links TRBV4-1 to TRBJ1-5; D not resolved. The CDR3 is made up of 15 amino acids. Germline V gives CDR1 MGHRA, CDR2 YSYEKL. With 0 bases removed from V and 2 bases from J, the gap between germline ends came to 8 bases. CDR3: CASSQDGQGNQPQHF. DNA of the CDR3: TGCGCCAGCAGCCAAGACGGTCAGGGCAATCAGCCCCAGCATTTT.

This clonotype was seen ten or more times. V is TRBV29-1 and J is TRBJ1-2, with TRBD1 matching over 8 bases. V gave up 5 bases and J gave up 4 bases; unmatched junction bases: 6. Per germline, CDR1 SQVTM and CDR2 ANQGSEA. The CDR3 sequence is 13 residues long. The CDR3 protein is CSVKQGVRYGYTF. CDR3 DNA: TGCAGCGTTAAACAGGGGGTACGCTATGGCTACACCTTC.

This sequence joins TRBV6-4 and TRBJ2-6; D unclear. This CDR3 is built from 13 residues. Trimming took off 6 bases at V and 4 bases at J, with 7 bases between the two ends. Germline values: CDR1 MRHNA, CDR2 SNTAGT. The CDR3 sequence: CASRPLGANVLTF. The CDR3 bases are TGTGCCAGCAGGCCGCTCGGGGCCAACGTCCTGACTTTC.

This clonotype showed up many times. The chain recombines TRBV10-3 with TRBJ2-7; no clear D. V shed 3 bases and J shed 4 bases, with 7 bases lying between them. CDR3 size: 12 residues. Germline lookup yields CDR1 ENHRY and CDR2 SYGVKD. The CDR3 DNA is TGTGCCATCAGTGATTTGGGTTACGAGCAGTACTTC. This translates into CAISDLGYEQYF.

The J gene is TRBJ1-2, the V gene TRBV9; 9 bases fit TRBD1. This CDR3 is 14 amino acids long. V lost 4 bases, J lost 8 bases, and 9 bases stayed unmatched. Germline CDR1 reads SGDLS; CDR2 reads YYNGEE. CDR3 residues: CASSSTGGAGGYTF. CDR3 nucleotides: TGTGCCAGCAGCTCCACAGGGGGCGCGGGCGGCTACACCTTC.

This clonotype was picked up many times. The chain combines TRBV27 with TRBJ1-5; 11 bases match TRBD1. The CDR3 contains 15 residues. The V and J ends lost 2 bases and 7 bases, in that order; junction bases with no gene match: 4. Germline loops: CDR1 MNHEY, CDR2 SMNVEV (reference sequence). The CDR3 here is CASSLGTGGGQPQHF. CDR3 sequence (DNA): TGTGCCAGCAGTTTAGGGACAGGGGGAGGACAGCCCCAGCATTTT.

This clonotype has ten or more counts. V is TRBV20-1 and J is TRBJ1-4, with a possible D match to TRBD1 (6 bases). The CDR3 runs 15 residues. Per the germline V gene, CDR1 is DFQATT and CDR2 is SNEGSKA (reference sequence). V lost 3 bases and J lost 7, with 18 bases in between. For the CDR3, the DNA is TGCAGTGCTAGGCAAGGGGGGGGCCTTGGTGAAAAACTGTTTTTT. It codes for CSARQGGGLGEKLFF.

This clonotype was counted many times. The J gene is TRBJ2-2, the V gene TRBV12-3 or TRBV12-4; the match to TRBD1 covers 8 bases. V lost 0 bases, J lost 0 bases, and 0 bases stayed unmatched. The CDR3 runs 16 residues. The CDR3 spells CASSLAGQANTGELFF. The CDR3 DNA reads TGTGCCAGCAGTTTAGCGGGACAGGCGAACACCGGGGAGCTGTTTTTT.

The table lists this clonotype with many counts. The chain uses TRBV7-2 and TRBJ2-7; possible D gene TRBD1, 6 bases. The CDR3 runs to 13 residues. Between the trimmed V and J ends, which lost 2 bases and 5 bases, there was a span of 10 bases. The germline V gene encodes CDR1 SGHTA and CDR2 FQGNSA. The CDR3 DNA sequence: TGTGCCAGCAGCTTACAGGGGATCCACGAGCAGTACTTC. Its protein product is CASSLQGIHEQYF.

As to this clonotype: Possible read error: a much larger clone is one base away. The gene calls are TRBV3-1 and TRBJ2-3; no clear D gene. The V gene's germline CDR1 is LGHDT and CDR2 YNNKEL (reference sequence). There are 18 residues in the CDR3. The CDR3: CPSSQDPPEAYSTDTQYF. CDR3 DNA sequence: TGTCCCAGCAGCCAAGATCCCCCAGAGGCCTATAGCACAGATACGCAGTATTTT.

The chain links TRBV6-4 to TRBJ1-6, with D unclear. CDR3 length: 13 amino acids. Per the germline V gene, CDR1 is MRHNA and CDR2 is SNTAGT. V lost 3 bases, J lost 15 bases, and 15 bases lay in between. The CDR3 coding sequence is TGTGCCAGCAGTGAAGTTATCCGGACCTACCTCCACTTT. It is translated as CASSEVIRTYLHF.

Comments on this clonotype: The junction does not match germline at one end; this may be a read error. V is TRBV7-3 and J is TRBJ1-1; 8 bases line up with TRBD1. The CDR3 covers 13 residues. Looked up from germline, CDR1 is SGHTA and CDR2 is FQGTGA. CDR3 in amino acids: CASSDTGGTEASF. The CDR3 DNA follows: TGTGCCAGCAGTGACACAGGGGGAACTGAAGCTTCCTTT. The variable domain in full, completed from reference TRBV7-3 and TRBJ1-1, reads GAGVSQTPSNKVTEKGKYVELRCDPISGHTALYWYRQSLGQGPEFLIYFQGTGAADDSGLPNDRFFAVRPEGSVSTLKIQRTERGDSAVYLCASSDTGGTEASFGQGTRLTVV.

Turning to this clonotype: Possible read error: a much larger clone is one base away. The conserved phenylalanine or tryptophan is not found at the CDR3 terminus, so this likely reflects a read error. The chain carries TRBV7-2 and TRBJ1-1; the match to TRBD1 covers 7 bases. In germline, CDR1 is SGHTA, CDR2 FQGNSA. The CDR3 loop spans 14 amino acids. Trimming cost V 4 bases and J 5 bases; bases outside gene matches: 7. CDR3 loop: CASSSRTGGTEAFL. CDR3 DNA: TGTGCCAGCAGCTCCCGGACAGGAGGGACTGAAGCTTTCCTT.

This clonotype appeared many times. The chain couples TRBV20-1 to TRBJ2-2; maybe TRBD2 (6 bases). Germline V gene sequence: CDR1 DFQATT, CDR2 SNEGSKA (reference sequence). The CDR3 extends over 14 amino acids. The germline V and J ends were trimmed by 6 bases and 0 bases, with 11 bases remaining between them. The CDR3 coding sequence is TGCAGTGCGGCGGGACCCACGAACACCGGGGAGCTGTTTTTT. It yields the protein CSAAGPTNTGELFF.

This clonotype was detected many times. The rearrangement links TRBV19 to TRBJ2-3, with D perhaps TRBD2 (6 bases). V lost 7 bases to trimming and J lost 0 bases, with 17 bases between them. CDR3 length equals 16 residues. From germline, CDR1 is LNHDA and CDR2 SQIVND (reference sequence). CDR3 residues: CASTRGTGLSTDTQYF. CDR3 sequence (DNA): TGTGCCAGTACCCGGGGGACGGGGTTGAGCACAGATACGCAGTATTTT.

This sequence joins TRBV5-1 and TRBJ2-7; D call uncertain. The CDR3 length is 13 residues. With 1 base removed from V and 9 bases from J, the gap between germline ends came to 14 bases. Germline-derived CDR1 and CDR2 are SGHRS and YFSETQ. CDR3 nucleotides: TGCGCCAGCAGCTTGACAGACTCCTGCGGGCAGTACTTC. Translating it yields CASSLTDSCGQYF.

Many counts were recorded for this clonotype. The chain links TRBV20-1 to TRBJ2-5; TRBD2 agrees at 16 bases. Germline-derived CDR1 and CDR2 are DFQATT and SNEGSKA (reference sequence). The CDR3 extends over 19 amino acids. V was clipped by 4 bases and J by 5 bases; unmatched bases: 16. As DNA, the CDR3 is TGCAGTGCTATAGGGGACGGAGGGACTAGCGGGAGGGCTTGGGAGACCCAGTACTTC. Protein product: CSAIGDGGTSGRAWETQYF.

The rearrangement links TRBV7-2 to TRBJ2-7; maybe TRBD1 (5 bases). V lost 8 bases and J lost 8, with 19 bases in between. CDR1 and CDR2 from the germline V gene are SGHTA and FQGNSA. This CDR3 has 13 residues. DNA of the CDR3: TGTGCCAGCGGCCACGGGCAGGGAAGCAAGCAGTACTTC. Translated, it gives CASGHGQGSKQYF.

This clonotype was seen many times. The CDR3 DNA is TGCGCCAGCAGCTCACAAACTGGTTCCTACGAGCAGTACTTC. Translated, it gives CASSSQTGSYEQYF. The chain joins TRBV5-1 to TRBJ2-7; D is unresolved. The CDR3 consists of 14 residues. Trimming took 3 bases from V and 1 from J, leaving 11 bases between them. CDR1 is SGHRS and CDR2 is YFSETQ in the germline V gene.

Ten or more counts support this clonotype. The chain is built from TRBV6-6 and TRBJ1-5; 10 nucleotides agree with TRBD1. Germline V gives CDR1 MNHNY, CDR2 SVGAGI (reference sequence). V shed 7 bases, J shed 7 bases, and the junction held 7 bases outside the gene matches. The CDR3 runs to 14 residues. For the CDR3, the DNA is TGTGCCAGCACCACGACAGGGGGCGACCAGCCCCAGCATTTT. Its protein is CASTTTGGDQPQHF.

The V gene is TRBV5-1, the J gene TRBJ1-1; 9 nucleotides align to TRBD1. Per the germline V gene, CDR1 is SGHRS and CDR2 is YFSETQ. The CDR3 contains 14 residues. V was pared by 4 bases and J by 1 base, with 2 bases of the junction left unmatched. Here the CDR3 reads CASSRGQGNTEAFF. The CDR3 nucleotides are TGCGCCAGCAGCCGGGGACAGGGGAACACTGAAGCTTTCTTT.

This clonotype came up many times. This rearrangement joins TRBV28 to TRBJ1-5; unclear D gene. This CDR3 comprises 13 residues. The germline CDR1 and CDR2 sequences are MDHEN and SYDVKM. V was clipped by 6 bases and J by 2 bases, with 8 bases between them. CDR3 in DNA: TGTGCCAGCAGAGACGAGGGCAATCAGCCCCAGCATTTT. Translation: CASRDEGNQPQHF.

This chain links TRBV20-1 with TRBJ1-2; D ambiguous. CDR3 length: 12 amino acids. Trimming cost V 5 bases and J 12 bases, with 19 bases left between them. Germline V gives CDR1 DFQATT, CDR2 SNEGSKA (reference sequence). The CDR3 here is CSADVGSTGNTF. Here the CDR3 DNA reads TGCAGTGCTGACGTGGGGTCGACTGGAAACACCTTC.

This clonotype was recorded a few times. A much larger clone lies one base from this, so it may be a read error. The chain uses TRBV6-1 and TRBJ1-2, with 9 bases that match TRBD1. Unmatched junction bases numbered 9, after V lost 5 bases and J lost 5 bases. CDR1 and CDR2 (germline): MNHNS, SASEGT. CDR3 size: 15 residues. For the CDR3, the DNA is TGTGCCAGCAGTCAAACAGTGACAGGGGGTTATGGCTACACCTTC. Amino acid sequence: CASSQTVTGGYGYTF.

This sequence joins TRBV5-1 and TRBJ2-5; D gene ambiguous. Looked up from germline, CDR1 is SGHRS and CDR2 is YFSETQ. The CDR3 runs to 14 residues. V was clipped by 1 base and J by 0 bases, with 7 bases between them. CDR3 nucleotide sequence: TGCGCCAGCAGCTTGACCGCGTACCAAGAGACCCAGTACTTC. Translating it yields CASSLTAYQETQYF.